Listed here are 19 T cell receptor beta chains from one sample, sequenced in a study of beta chain features in type 1 diabetes. Study-level results: There was a moderate but significant shortening of TCRB CDR3s in all four CD4+ subsets of Type 1 diabetes patients.

The authors reverse transcribed all of the isolated RNA, so sequencing captured expressed TCRB transcripts. Sequenced by immunoSEQ multiplex PCR; TCRdb stores in-frame clones only, minus some. The sample consists of a few hundred thousand clones, about 13% of them appearing once. The antigens for these receptors are not known. Sequenced material: naive CD4+ T cells from blood. These receptors all stem from a woman between 18 and 30 years old with type 1 diabetes.

This clone has a handful of counts. J is TRBJ2-3 and V is TRBV5-4, with 12 bases that match TRBD2. The CDR3 consists of 17 residues. After removal of 0 bases from V and 2 bases from J, the junction contained 4 bases not matched to a gene. Germline lookup yields CDR1 SGHNT and CDR2 YYREEE (reference sequence). CDR3 coding DNA: TGTGCCAGCAGCTTGGCCGCTAGCGGGAGGGCCACAGATACGCAGTATTTT. Its protein product is CASSLAASGRATDTQYF.

This clone was detected only a few times. The chain employs TRBV7-2 and TRBJ2-1; D gene unclear. The CDR3 sequence is 13 residues long. The V end lost 2 bases, the J end lost 6 bases, and 8 bases lay between the germline ends. Germline values: CDR1 SGHTA, CDR2 FQGNSA. The CDR3 nucleotides read TGTGCCAGCAGCTTATGGGCAGGCAATGAGCAGTTCTTC. This encodes CASSLWAGNEQFF.

The chain recombines TRBV7-2 with TRBJ1-4; possibly TRBD1 for D (5 bases). Trimming left V 5 bases short and J 3 bases short, with 13 bases between. Germline values: CDR1 SGHTA, CDR2 FQGNSA. The CDR3 consists of 15 residues. This CDR3 is CASSPVGGANEKLFF. The CDR3, as DNA: TGTGCCAGCAGCCCAGTGGGGGGAGCTAATGAAAAACTGTTTTTT. Full variable domain (outside the CDR3, taken from reference TRBV7-2 and TRBJ1-4): GAGVSQSPSNKVTEKGKDVELRCDPISGHTALYWYRQSLGQGLEFLIYFQGNSAPDKSGLPSDRFSAERTGGSVSTLTIQRTQQEDSAVYLCASSPVGGANEKLFFGSGTQLSVL.

This clone has only a few counts. V usage is TRBV7-8 and J usage is TRBJ2-3, with 11 bases fitting TRBD1. In germline, CDR1 is SGHVS, CDR2 FQNEAQ. The CDR3 has 14 amino acids. V lost 4 bases, J lost 4 bases, and 1 base stayed unmatched. The CDR3 sequence is CASSSGQGADTQYF. In DNA, the CDR3 is TGTGCCAGCAGCTCGGGACAGGGGGCAGATACGCAGTATTTT.

This clone came up a few times. The chain has TRBV6-6 and TRBJ1-2; a possible D gene is TRBD1 (6 bases). CDR3 length: 13 amino acids. The germline gives CDR1 MNHNY, CDR2 SVGAGI (reference sequence). V gave up 5 bases and J gave up 5 bases, with 12 bases separating them. The CDR3: CASSTGDKYGYTF. CDR3 nucleotide sequence: TGTGCCAGCAGTACCGGGGACAAGTATGGCTACACCTTC.

The rearrangement joins TRBV28 to TRBJ2-7, with D possibly being TRBD1 (5 bases). With 4 bases removed from V and 2 bases from J, the gap between germline ends came to 12 bases. CDR3 size: 14 residues. CDR1 and CDR2 from the germline V gene are MDHEN and SYDVKM. The DNA for the CDR3 is TGTGCCAGCAGTTCCCCAGGGATAACCTACGAGCAGTACTTC. Translating gives CASSSPGITYEQYF.

This clone was seen a handful of times. This chain uses TRBV28 with TRBJ1-4, with 9 bases that match TRBD1. Trimming took 6 bases from V and 6 from J; bases not matched to a gene: 5. Per germline, CDR1 MDHEN and CDR2 SYDVKM. The CDR3 is 14 amino acids. The CDR3 DNA follows: TGTGCCAGCAGGGGACAGGGACGAGATGAAAAACTGTTTTTT. Its protein is CASRGQGRDEKLFF.

This clone has just a few counts. The V call is TRBV28, the J call TRBJ2-7, with 9 bases matching TRBD2. The CDR3 spans 16 residues. After removal of 1 base from V and 4 bases from J, the junction contained 8 bases not matched to a gene. Germline CDR1 MDHEN, CDR2 SYDVKM. The CDR3 loop reads CASSLFSSGSVYEQYV. The CDR3 DNA follows: TGTGCCAGCAGTTTATTTAGTAGCGGGAGTGTATACGAGCAGTACGTC.

The chain links TRBV18 to TRBJ2-3, with 9 bases that match TRBD2. Germline V gene lookup returns CDR1 KGHSH and CDR2 LQKENI. The CDR3 runs 15 residues. The ends lost 3 bases at V and 1 base at J; junction bases unmatched: 2. CDR3 coding DNA: TGTGCCAGCTCACCCCGACTAGCGGGCACAGATACGCAGTATTTT. It codes for CASSPRLAGTDTQYF.

This clone was seen a handful of times. This chain joins TRBV11-2 and TRBJ2-1; a weak D match, TRBD2 (5 bases). The germline CDR1 and CDR2 sequences are SGHAT and FQNNGV. V lost 3 bases and J 6 bases, leaving 9 bases between the germline ends. This CDR3 has 13 residues. The CDR3 DNA is TGTGCCAGCAGCTTTACTAGGGTCAATGAGCAGTTCTTC. Translated, it gives CASSFTRVNEQFF.

This rearrangement joins TRBV7-3 to TRBJ2-3, with TRBD2 identical over 9 bases. The CDR3 has 16 residues. The ends lost 5 bases at V and 2 bases at J; junction bases unmatched: 8. Germline V lookup: CDR1 SGHTA, CDR2 FQGTGA. CDR3: CASSLRTSVDTDTQYF. CDR3 sequence (DNA): TGTGCCAGCAGCCTCCGGACTAGCGTGGACACAGATACGCAGTATTTT.

The V call is TRBV29-1, the J call TRBJ2-1, with TRBD2 matching over 8 bases. CDR3 length: 15 residues. The V gene's germline CDR1 is SQVTM and CDR2 ANQGSEA. Trimming cost V 1 base and J 4 bases; bases outside gene matches: 6. The CDR3 reads CSVEGSGDLYNEQFF. In DNA form, the CDR3 reads TGCAGCGTTGAAGGTAGCGGGGACCTTTACAATGAGCAGTTCTTC.

This clone was recorded a few times. The chain recombines TRBV10-3 with TRBJ2-3; D possibly corresponds to TRBD1 (5 bases). Germline assignment: CDR1 ENHRY and CDR2 SYGVKD. Trimming stripped 6 bases from V and 0 bases from J, with 10 bases between. The CDR3 is 14 amino acids. This CDR3 reads CAIRTEPSTDTQYF. The CDR3 region has the DNA TGTGCCATCAGGACAGAGCCTAGCACAGATACGCAGTATTTT.

This chain joins TRBV5-6 and TRBJ2-1; no clear D gene. The CDR3 spans 12 residues. Germline loops: CDR1 SGHDT, CDR2 YYEEEE. Trimming shortened V by 1 base and J by 5 bases, and 4 bases separated the two germline ends. In nucleotides, the CDR3 is TGTGCCAGCAGCTTGCAGGACAATGAGCAGTTCTTC. Translated: CASSLQDNEQFF.

The rearrangement uses TRBV28 and TRBJ2-1, with TRBD1 identical over 9 bases. Germline CDR1 reads MDHEN; CDR2 reads SYDVKM. The CDR3 runs 15 residues. The J segment lost 2 bases and the V segment lost 5 bases, leaving 4 bases of the junction unmatched. The CDR3 bases are TGTGCCAGCAGTACCAGACAGGGGGCCTACAATGAGCAGTTCTTC. Its protein is CASSTRQGAYNEQFF.

The sample holds a few counts of this clone. This chain connects TRBV2 to TRBJ2-7; D may be TRBD1 (5 bases). The germline CDR1 and CDR2 sequences are SNHLY and FYNNEI. This CDR3 comprises 15 residues. V was clipped by 5 bases and J by 3 bases, with 17 bases between them. CDR3 DNA sequence: TGTGCCAGCAGTCGCGGACAATTGTCCTACTACGAGCAGTACGTC. The encoded protein is CASSRGQLSYYEQYV.

This rearrangement joins TRBV30 to TRBJ1-1; D is unresolved. Germline CDR1 and CDR2: GTSNPN and SVGIG (reference sequence). Trimming cost V 2 bases and J 3 bases, with 7 bases left between them. This CDR3 is 12 amino acids long. In DNA form, the CDR3 reads TGTGCCTGGAGTCTCCTCGACACTGAAGCTTTCTTT. It translates to CAWSLLDTEAFF.

The chain employs TRBV9 and TRBJ2-3; D is ambiguous. V lost 0 bases and J lost 6, with 11 bases in between. From germline, CDR1 is SGDLS and CDR2 YYNGEE. This CDR3 has 14 residues. Here the CDR3 DNA reads TGTGCCAGCAGCGTAGCTACGTCCCGCGATACGCAGTATTTT. It is translated as CASSVATSRDTQYF.

This clone was picked up a small number of times. V is TRBV19 and J is TRBJ2-1; D may be TRBD2 (5 bases). CDR1 and CDR2 from the germline V gene are LNHDA and SQIVND (reference sequence). The V end lost 3 bases, the J end lost 0 bases, and 9 bases lay between the germline ends. This CDR3 comprises 15 residues. The CDR3 reads CASSMAGSSYNEQFF. In DNA, the CDR3 is TGTGCCAGTAGTATGGCGGGTAGCTCCTACAATGAGCAGTTCTTC.